This TCR beta chain was observed in a study of CD8+ T cells in alopecia areata. Study details: Tofacitinib treatment spanned 6 to 18 months, with 6 months off drug afterward. Scoring treated patients' severity relied on the percentage of scalp area affected.

Extraction and reverse transcription of RNA yielded cDNA as the sequencing template. Clones were read by immunoSEQ multiplex PCR, and TCRdb kept only the in-frame ones, dropping some. This table has around 100,000 clones, around 40% appearing once. Germline-derived CDR1 and CDR2 are LGHNA and YSLEER. The length of the CDR3 is 14 residues. V was shortened by 0 bases and J by 4 bases, with 6 bases between the two germline ends. As to treatment: oral pan-JAK inhibitor, 5-10 mg twice daily. Lesional scalp punch biopsies and peripheral blood came from alopecia areata patients. The sequences come from CD8+ T cells sorted from blood, collected at week 24, from a patient treated with tofacitinib. The V and J genes are TRBV4-3 and TRBJ1-4; no definite D call. This clonotype was sampled from a human donor with alopecia areata. CDR3 sequence reads: CASSQDRGNEKLFF. CDR3 in DNA: TGCGCCAGCAGCCAAGATCGCGGTAATGAAAAACTGTTTTTT.